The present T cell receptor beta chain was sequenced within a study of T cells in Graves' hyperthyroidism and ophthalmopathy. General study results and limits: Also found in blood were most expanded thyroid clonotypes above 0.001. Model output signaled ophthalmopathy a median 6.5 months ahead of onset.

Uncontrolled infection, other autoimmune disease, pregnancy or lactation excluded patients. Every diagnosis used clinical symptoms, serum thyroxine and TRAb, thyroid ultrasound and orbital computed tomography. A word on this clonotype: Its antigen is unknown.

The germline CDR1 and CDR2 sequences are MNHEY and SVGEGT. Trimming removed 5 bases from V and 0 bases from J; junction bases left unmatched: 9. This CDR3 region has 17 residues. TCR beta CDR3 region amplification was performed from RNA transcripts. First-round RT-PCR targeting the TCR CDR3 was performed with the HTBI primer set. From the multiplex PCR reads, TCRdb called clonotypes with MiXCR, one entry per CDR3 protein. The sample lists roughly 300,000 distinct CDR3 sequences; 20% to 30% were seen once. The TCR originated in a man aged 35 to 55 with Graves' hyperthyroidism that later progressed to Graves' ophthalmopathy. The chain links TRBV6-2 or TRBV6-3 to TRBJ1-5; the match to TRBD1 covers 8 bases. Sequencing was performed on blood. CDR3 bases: TGTGCCAGCAGTACACTCCGGACAGGGAATAGCAATCAGCCCCAGCATTTT. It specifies CASSTLRTGNSNQPQHF.